This T cell receptor beta chain derives from a study of blood T cell dynamics during melanoma immunotherapy. There are 18 residues in the CDR3. The V gene lost 3 bases and the J gene lost 5 bases, with 24 bases spanning the gap. Germline V gene sequence: CDR1 MGHRA, CDR2 YSYEKL. Findings of the study overall: It remained unknown if the driving T cell clones were melanoma-specific.

The assay received all extracted DNA from sorted CD8+ subsets. The protocol was immunoSEQ multiplex PCR, while the TCRdb copy is restricted to in-frame clones and leaves out a portion. The sample lists about 3,500 clones, around 96% occurring once. In regard to this clone: Its specificity is not known.

Time point reported: week 3, after first cycle of checkpoint inhibitor. Apart from a couple of fast progressors, RECIST 1.1 response was judged 12 weeks post-infusion. No patient had earlier systemic cancer treatment, concurrent immunosuppressants, or another active cancer. This clonotype was sampled from a human donor with melanoma. V and J are TRBV4-1 and TRBJ2-3; the D gene could be TRBD1 or TRBD2 (5 bases each). The sample consisted of effector memory CD8+ T cells from blood, taken from a patient treated with checkpoint blockade. The CDR3 is CASSQEPITRGGRDTQYF. In nucleotides, the CDR3 is TGCGCCAGCAGCCAGGAACCAATTACGAGGGGCGGGCGAGATACGCAGTATTTT.